The sequence of this TCR beta chain was determined in a study of T cell responses to AZD1222 COVID-19 vaccine. Overall study findings and caveats: Vaccination with two AZD1222 doses was followed by a rise in Spike-specific TCR breadth and depth.

The data were produced by immunoSEQ multiplex PCR, yet TCRdb's version contains in-frame clones alone and is incomplete. The data hold roughly 120,000 clones, with approximately 90% observed a single time. In regard to this clone: No antigen is known for it.

V was trimmed by 0 bases and J by 4 bases, leaving 22 bases between them. The CDR3 has 18 residues. Germline V gene data show CDR1 as SGHVS and CDR2 as FNYEAQ. J is TRBJ2-7 and V is TRBV7-6, with D uncertain. This clonotype originated in an adult who received the AZD1222 COVID-19 vaccine. The specimen was peripheral blood, collected 28 days after the second AZD1222 dose. The CDR3 spells CASSLANPQKVPFYEQYF. CDR3 coding DNA: TGTGCCAGCAGCTTAGCGAACCCGCAGAAGGTCCCCTTTTACGAGCAGTACTTC.